This T cell receptor beta chain was documented in a study of graft-versus-host responses after intestinal transplantation (dated by TCRdb to 2020 to 2022). Context from the whole study: The transplants that recipients received were multivisceral, liver-intestinal, or isolated intestinal. Every recipient was given anti-thymocyte globulin induction, followed by about three years of maintenance tacrolimus and steroids. Graft-versus-host and host-versus-graft alloreactive T cell clones were tracked in the graft, circulation and bone marrow after intestinal transplantation using bulk TCR-beta CDR3 sequencing. To identify alloreactive clones, pre-transplant mixed lymphocyte reaction products were sequenced and compared with unstimulated pre-transplant donor and recipient T cells. Of the 20 to 30 intestinal transplant recipients enrolled in the cohort, one of whom was a retransplant, a few patients without pretransplant specimens were excluded. Donor T cell macrochimerism was defined as a peak of at least 4% donor T cells among recipient peripheral blood mononuclear cells. Samples from a few later patients were sequenced in-house on an Illumina MiSeq with MiXCR processing rather than by the commercial service. The study at large found these results: Early after transplant, declines in HvG clones were associated with peak levels of circulating GvH clones. GvH clones were detected in recipient bone marrow, and some appeared earlier in ileal mucosa or blood, consistent with an intestinal mucosal origin. Patients with donor T cell macrochimerism had high GvH to HvG T cell clonal ratios in their allografts. The conclusions were limited by the relatively low number and heterogeneity of the intestinal transplant patients.

With regard to this clone: Its cognate antigen has yet to be identified. No clone much larger than this one lies a single base away; base qualities are absent.

This specimen's time point label, interpreted: cells obtained before transplantation from donor or recipient. CD3+CD4+ and CD3+CD8+ populations were FACS-sorted from unstimulated pre-transplant donor and recipient cells taken from spleen or lymph nodes. The CDR3 runs 14 amino acids, cysteine and phenylalanine included. Only CDR3 DNA remains: 42 bases, in frame from the first base. V is pared back by 4 bases and J by 8 bases, with 15 bases lying between the germline termini. CDR1 and CDR2, per the germline V gene (reference sequence), are LNHDA and SQIVND. Library preparation employed the immunoSEQ multiplex PCR assay. For most patients, genomic DNA was isolated with the Qiagen DNeasy Blood and Tissue Kit and shipped frozen to Adaptive Biotechnologies for TCR sequencing. For most patients, high-throughput TCR-beta CDR3 sequencing of genomic DNA was performed by Adaptive Biotechnologies. As for how the authors treated the data: Adaptive's ImmunoSEQ software supplied the TCR sequencing data for more than 15 patients, while MiXCR and VDJtools were used to process three other patients. To correct CD4 versus CD8 sorting errors, sequences present in both subsets at a frequency ratio below 5:1 were removed. CDR3 nucleotide sequences shared by donor and recipient were removed because the origin of these sequences could not be assigned. To count as alloreactive, a clone needed at least 2-fold expansion over unstimulated cells and a minimum CFSE-low frequency of 0.002% (template counts) or 0.001% (read counts). Mappable clones were those detected in sequenced pre-transplant spleen, lymph node, or MLR CFSE-low populations of the donor or recipient. Cumulative frequency of alloreactive clones was calculated as a percentage of all sequences weighted by copy number. Not all clones reach the TCRdb copy of this immuneACCESS table, which keeps in-frame sequences only. Checked studies attribute under half of the gap to unresolved V genes and leave the rest unexplained. D and trimming come from the DNA, and the V and J calls and clone size come from that table. The sample table records just over 95,000 clones; 92% of these occur just once. Clones ranked in the top ten supply roughly 0.15% of the sample.

Sequenced here: unstimulated CD4+ T cells sorted from spleen or lymph node cells, sampled before intestinal transplant. This receptor was obtained from a human donor who received an intestinal transplant. The rearrangement combines TRBV19 with TRBJ2-1; the D gene is unclear. The CDR3 amino acid sequence is: CASSSPFSVYEQFF. The sequenced DNA is TGTGCCAGTAGTAGCCCCTTCAGCGTTTATGAGCAGTTCTTC.